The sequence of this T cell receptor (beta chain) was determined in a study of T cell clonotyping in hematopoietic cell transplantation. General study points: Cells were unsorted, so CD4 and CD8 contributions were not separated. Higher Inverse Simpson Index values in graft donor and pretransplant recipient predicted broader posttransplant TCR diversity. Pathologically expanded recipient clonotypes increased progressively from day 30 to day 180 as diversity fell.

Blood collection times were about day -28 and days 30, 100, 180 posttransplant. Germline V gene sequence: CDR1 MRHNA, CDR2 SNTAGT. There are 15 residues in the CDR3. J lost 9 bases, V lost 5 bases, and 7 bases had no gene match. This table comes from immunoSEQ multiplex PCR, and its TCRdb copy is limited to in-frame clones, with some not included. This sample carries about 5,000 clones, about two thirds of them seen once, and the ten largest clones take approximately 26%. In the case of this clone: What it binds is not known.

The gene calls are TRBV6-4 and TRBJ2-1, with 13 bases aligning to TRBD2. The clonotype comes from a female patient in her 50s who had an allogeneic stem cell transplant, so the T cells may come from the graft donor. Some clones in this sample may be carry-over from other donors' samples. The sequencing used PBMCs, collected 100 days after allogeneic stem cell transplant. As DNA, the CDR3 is TGTGCCAGCAGTCCCGGACTAGCGGGAGTCGGTGAGCAGTTCTTC. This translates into CASSPGLAGVGEQFF.